This passage covers 6 T cell receptor beta chains from one sample sequenced in a study of T cells in Graves' hyperthyroidism and ophthalmopathy. Using RNA transcripts as the source, TCR beta CDR3 regions were amplified. First-round RT-PCR targeting the TCR CDR3 was performed with the HTBI primer set. One entry per CDR3 protein results from TCRdb running MiXCR on the multiplex PCR reads. Of about 350,000 distinct CDR3 sequences listed, 17% are singletons. The specimen sequenced was blood. These receptors were obtained from a woman in her thirties with Graves' hyperthyroidism that later progressed to Graves' ophthalmopathy.

Many counts were recorded for this clonotype. The chain uses TRBV28 and TRBJ2-1, with no clear D. In germline, CDR1 is MDHEN, CDR2 SYDVKM. This CDR3 has 15 residues. The germline V and J ends were trimmed by 3 bases and 1 base, with 10 bases remaining between them. The CDR3 DNA reads as TGTGCCAGCAGTTTTGGCCGGATTTCCTACAATGAGCAGTTCTTC. As protein: CASSFGRISYNEQFF.

The chain recombines TRBV28 with TRBJ1-6, with D maybe TRBD1 (5 bases). V dropped 6 bases and J dropped 8 bases, with 17 bases sitting between them. This CDR3 spans 15 amino acids. Germline V CDR1 and CDR2: MDHEN, SYDVKM. The CDR3 nucleotides are TGTGCCAGCAGCCCCCTGGGACTGAGAGATTCACCCCTCCACTTT. Residues: CASSPLGLRDSPLHF. Filled out from reference TRBV28 and TRBJ1-6, the complete variable domain reads DVKVTQSSRYLVKRTGEKVFLECVQDMDHENMFWYRQDPGLGLRLIYFSYDVKMKEKGDIPEGYSVSREKKERFSLILESASTNQTSMYLCASSPLGLRDSPLHFGNGTRLTVT.

This clonotype was recorded many times. The V call is TRBV6-2 or TRBV6-3, the J call TRBJ2-7; tentative D call: TRBD2 (7 bases). CDR3 length equals 16 residues. Germline lookup yields CDR1 MNHEY and CDR2 SVGEGT. Trimming shortened V by 5 bases and J by 1 base, and 18 bases separated the two germline ends. The chain's CDR3 is CASSNPGRGQSYEQYF. Here the CDR3 DNA reads TGTGCCAGCAGTAACCCAGGGAGGGGACAATCCTACGAGCAGTACTTC.

This clonotype appeared many times. The chain uses TRBV28 and TRBJ2-3; 11 bases fit TRBD1. V shed 5 bases, J shed 2 bases, and the junction held 9 bases outside the gene matches. Germline values: CDR1 MDHEN, CDR2 SYDVKM. The length of the CDR3 is 17 residues. CDR3 sequence (DNA): TGTGCCAGCAGTCCCGTGGGACAGGGGGGCCACACAGATACGCAGTATTTT. Encoded protein: CASSPVGQGGHTDTQYF.

This clonotype was detected ten times or more. The V and J genes are TRBV2 and TRBJ2-1; D remains unclear. From germline, CDR1 is SNHLY and CDR2 FYNNEI. CDR3 length: 12 amino acids. The V and J ends lost 8 bases and 0 bases respectively, with 5 bases between them. CDR3 DNA sequence: TGTGCCAGCGGTAGCTCCTACAATGAGCAGTTCTTC. Translation: CASGSSYNEQFF. The full variable domain, completed using reference TRBV2 and TRBJ2-1, is EPEVTQTPSHQVTQMGQEVILRCVPISNHLYFYWYRQILGQKVEFLVSFYNNEISEKSEIFDDQFSVERPDGSNFTLKIRSTKLEDSAMYFCASGSSYNEQFFGPGTRLTVL.

This clonotype has at least ten counts. This chain joins TRBV19 and TRBJ2-7; D is possibly TRBD1 (6 bases). The V end lost 3 bases, the J end lost 2 bases, and 8 bases lay between the germline ends. The germline gives CDR1 LNHDA, CDR2 SQIVND (reference sequence). The CDR3 consists of 13 residues. For the CDR3, the DNA is TGTGCCAGTAGTATGGGACAAGCCTACGAGCAGTACTTC. Translating gives CASSMGQAYEQYF.